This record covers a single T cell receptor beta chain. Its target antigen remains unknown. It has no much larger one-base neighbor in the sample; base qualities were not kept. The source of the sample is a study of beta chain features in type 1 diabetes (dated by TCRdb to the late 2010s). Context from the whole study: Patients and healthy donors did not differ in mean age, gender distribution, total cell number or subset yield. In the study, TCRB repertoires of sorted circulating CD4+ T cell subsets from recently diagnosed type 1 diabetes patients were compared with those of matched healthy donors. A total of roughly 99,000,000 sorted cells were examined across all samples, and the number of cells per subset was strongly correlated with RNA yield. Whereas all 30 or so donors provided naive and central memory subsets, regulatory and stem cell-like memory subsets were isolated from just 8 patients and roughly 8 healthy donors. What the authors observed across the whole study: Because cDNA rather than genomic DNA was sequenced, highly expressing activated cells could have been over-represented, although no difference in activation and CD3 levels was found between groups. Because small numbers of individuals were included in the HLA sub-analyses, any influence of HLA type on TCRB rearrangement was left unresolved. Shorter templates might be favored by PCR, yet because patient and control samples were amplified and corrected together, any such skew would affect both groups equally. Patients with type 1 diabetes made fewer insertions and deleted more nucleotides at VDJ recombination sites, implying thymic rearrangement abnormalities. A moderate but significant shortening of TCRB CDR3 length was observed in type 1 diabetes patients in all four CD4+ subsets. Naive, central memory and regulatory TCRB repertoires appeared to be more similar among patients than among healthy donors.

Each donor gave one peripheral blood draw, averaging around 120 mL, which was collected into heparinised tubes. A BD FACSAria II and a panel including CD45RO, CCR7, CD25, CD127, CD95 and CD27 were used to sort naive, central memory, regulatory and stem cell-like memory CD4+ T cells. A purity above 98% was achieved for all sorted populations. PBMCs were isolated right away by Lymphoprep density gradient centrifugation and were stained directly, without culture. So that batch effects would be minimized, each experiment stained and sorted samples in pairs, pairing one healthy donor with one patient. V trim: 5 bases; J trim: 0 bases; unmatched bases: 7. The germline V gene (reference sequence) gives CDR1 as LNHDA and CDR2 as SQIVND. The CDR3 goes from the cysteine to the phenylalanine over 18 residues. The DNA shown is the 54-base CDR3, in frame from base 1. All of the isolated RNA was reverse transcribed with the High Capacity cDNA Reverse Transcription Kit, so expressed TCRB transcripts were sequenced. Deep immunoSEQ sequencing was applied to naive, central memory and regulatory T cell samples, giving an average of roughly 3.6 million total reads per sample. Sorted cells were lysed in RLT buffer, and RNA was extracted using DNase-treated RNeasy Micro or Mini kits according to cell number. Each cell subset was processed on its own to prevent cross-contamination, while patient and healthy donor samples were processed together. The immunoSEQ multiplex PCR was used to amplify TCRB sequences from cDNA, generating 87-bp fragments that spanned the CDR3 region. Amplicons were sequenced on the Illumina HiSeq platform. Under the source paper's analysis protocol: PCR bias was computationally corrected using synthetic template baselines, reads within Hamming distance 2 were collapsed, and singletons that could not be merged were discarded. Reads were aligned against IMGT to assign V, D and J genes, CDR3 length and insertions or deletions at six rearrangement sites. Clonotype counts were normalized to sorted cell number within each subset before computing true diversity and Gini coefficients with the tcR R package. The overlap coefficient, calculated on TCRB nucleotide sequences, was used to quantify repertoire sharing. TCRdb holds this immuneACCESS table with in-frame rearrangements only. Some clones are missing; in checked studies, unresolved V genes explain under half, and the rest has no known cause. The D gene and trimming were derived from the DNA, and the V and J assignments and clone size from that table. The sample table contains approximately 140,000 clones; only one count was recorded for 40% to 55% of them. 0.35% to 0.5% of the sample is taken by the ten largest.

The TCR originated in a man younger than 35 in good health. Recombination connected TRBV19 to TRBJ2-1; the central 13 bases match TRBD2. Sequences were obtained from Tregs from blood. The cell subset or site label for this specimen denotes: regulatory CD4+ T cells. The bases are TGTGCCAGTAGTCTCCGACTAGCGGGGGGATTCTCCTACAATGAGCAGTTCTTC. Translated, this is CASSLRLAGGFSYNEQFF.